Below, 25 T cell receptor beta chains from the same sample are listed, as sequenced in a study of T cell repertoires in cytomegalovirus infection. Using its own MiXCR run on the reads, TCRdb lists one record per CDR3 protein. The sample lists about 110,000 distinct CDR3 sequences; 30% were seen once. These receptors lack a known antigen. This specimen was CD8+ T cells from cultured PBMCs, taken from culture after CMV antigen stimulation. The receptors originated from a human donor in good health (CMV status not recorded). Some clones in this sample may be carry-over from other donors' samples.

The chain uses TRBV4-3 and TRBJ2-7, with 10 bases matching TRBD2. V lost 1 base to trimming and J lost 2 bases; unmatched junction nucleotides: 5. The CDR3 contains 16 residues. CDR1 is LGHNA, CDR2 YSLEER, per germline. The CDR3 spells CASSQGSSGGAYEQYF. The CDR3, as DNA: TGCGCCAGCAGCCAAGGATCCAGCGGGGGGGCCTACGAGCAGTACTTC.

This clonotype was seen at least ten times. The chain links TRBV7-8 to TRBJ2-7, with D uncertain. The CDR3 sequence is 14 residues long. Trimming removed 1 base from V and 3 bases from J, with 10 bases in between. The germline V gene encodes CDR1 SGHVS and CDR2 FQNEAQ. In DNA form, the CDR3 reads TGTGCCAGCAGCTTAGACTTCTCGGTCTACGAGCAGTACTTC. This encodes CASSLDFSVYEQYF.

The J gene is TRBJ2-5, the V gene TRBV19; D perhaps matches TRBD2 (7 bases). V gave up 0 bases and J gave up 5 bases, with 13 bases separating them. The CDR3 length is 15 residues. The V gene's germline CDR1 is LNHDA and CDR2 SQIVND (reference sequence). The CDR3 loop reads CASSIDAGAGETQYF. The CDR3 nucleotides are TGTGCCAGTAGTATAGATGCGGGGGCGGGGGAGACCCAGTACTTC.

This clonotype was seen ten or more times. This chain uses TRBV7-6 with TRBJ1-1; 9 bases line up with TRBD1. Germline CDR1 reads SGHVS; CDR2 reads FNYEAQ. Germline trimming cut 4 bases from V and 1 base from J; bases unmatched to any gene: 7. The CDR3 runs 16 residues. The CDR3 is CASSSTGTGPNTEAFF. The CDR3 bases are TGTGCCAGCAGCTCGACGGGGACAGGGCCGAACACTGAAGCTTTCTTT.

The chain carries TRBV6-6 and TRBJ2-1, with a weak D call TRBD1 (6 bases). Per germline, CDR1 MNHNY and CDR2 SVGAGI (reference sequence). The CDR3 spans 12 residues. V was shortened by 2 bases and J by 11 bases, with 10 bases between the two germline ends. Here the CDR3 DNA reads TGTGCCAGCAGTTACCCAGGACAGCAGCAGTTCTTC. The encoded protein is CASSYPGQQQFF.

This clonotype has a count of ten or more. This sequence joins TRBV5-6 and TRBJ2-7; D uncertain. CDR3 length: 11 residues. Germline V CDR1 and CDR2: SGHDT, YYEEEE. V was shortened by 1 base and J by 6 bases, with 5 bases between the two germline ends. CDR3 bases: TGTGCCAGCAGCTTGACGGGCGAGCAGTACTTC. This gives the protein CASSLTGEQYF.

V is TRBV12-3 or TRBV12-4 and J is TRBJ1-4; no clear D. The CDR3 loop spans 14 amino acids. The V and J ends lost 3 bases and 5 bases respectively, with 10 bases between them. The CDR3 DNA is TGTGCCAGCAGTTTTTTGCCCCAAAATGAAAAACTGTTTTTT. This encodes CASSFLPQNEKLFF.

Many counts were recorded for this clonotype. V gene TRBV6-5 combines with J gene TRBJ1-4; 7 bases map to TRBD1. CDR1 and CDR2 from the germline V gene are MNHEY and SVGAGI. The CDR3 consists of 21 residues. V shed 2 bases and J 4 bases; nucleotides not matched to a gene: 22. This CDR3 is CASSYTSLGRGRLRNNEKLFF. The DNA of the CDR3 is TGTGCCAGCAGTTACACCTCCCTGGGAAGGGGGCGACTCCGGAATAATGAAAAACTGTTTTTT.

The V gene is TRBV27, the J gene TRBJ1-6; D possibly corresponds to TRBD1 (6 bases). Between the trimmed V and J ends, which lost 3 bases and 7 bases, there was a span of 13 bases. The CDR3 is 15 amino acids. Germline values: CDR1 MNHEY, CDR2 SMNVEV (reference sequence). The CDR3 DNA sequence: TGTGCCAGCAGTTTGGGGGGGCCGGGAAATTCACCCCTCCACTTT. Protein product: CASSLGGPGNSPLHF.

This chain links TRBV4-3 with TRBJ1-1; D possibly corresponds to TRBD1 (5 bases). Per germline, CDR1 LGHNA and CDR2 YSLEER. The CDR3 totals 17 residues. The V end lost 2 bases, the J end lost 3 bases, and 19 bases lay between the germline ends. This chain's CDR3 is CASSQPGGRGRDTEAFF. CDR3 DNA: TGCGCCAGCAGCCAACCGGGGGGAAGGGGCAGGGACACTGAAGCTTTCTTT.

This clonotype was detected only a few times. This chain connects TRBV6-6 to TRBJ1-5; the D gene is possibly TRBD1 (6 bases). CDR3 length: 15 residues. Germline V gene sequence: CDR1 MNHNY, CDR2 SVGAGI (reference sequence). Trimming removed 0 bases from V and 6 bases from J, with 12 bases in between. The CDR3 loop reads CASSYSPGGGQPQHF. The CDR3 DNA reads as TGTGCCAGCAGTTACTCCCCCGGGGGCGGTCAGCCCCAGCATTTT.

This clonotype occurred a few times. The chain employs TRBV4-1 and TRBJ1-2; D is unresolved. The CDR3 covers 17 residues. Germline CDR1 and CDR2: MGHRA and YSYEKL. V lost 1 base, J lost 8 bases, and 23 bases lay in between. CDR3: CASSQVSEPSGTRGYTF. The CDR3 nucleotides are TGCGCCAGCAGCCAAGTGTCTGAACCTTCCGGAACAAGAGGCTACACCTTC.

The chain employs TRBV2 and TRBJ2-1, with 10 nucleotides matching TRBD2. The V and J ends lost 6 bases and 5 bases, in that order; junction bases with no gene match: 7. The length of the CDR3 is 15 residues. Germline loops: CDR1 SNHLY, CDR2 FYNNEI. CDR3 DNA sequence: TGTGCCAGCAGGGCCGGGACTAGCGTGCACAATGAGCAGTTCTTC. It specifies CASRAGTSVHNEQFF.

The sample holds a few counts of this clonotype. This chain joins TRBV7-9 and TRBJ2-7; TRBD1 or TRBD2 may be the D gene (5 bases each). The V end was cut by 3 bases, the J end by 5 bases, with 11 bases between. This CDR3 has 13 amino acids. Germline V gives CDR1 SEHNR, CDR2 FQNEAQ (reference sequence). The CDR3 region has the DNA TGTGCCAGCAGCTTCGGGGCGCAGGACGAGCAGTACTTC. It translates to CASSFGAQDEQYF.

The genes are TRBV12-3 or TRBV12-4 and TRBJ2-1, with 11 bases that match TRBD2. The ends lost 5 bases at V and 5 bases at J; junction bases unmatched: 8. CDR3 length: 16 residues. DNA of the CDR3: TGTGCCAGCAGTACCTCTAGCGGGGGGTCCGACAATGAGCAGTTCTTC. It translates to CASSTSSGGSDNEQFF.

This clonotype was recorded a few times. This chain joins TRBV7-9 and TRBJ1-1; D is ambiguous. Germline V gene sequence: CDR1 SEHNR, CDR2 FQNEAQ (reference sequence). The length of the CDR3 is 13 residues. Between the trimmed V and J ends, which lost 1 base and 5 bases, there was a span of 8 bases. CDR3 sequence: CASSLDPQTEAFF. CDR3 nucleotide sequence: TGTGCCAGCAGCTTAGACCCCCAGACTGAAGCTTTCTTT.

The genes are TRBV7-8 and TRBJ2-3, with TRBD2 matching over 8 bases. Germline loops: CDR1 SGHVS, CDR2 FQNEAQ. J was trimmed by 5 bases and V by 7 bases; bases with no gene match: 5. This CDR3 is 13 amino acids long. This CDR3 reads CASIGGAKDTQYF. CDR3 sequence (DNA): TGTGCCAGCATCGGGGGGGCCAAAGATACGCAGTATTTT.

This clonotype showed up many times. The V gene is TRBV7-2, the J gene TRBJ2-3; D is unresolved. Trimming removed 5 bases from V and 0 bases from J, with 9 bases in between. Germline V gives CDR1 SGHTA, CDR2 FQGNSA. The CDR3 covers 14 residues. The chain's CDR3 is CASSPRYSTDTQYF. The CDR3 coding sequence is TGTGCCAGCAGCCCTCGATATAGCACAGATACGCAGTATTTT.

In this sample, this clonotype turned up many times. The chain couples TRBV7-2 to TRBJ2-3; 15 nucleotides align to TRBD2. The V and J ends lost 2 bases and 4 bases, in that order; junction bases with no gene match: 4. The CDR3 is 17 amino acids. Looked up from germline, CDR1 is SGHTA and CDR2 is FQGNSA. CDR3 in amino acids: CASSLPGTSGGPDTQYF. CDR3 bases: TGTGCCAGCAGCTTACCCGGGACTAGCGGGGGGCCAGATACGCAGTATTTT.

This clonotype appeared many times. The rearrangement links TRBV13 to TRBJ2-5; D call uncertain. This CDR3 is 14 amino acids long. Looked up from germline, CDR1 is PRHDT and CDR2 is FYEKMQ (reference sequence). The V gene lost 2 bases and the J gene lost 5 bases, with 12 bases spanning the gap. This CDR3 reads CASSLRGHLETQYF. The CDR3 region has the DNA TGTGCCAGCAGCTTACGAGGTCATCTCGAGACCCAGTACTTC.

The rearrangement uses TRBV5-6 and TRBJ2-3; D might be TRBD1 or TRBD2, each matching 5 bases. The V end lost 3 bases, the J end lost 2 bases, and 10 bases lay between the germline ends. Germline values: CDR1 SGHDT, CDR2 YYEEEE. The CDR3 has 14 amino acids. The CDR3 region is CASSWDGDTDTQYF. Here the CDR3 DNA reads TGTGCCAGCAGCTGGGACGGCGACACAGATACGCAGTATTTT.

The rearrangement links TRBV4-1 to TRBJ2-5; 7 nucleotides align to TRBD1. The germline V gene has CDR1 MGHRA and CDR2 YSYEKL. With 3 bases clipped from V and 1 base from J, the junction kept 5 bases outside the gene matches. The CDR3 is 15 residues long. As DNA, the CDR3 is TGCGCCAGCAGCCAGAGGGGGACAGTCCAAGAGACCCAGTACTTC. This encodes CASSQRGTVQETQYF.

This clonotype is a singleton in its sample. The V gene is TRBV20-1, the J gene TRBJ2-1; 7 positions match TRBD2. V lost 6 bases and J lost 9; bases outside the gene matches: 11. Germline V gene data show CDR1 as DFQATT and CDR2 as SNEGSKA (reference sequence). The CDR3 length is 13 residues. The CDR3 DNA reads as TGCAGTGCAATAAGCGCGGGGGACGTTGAGCAGTTCTTC. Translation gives CSAISAGDVEQFF.

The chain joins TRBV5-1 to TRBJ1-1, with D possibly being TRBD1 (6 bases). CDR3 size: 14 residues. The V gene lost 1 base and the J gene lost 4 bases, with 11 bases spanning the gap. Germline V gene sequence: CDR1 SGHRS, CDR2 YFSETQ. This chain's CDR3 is CASSLNRESTEAFF. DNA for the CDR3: TGCGCCAGCAGCTTGAACAGGGAGAGCACTGAAGCTTTCTTT.

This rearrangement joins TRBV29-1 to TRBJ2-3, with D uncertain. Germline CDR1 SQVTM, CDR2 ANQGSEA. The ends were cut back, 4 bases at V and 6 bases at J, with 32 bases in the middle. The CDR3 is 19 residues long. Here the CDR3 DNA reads TGCAGCGTTGGCTCATTAATCCCCACACAGATGACCACCACTGATACGCAGTATTTT. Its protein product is CSVGSLIPTQMTTTDTQYF.